This T cell receptor beta chain came from a study of cytomegalovirus exposure and HLA in healthy donors. As for this clone: The antigen remains unidentified.

Sequenced by immunoSEQ multiplex PCR; TCRdb stores in-frame clones only, minus some. The repertoire has about 110,000 clones, roughly 87% of them found once; the top ten carry 1.5% to 2%. The donors formed part of the approximately 120-subject validation cohort, distinct from the roughly 630-subject first cohort. Study observations and caveats: With high specificity and sensitivity, the classifier reportedly diagnosed cytomegalovirus status. Subsequent analysis found a tendency for first-cohort TCR clusters to co-occur within the approximately 130 validation repertoires.

The germline V gene encodes CDR1 SEHNR and CDR2 FQNEAQ (reference sequence). This CDR3 region has 12 residues. With 5 bases removed from V and 2 bases from J, the gap between germline ends came to 7 bases. The rearrangement links TRBV7-9 to TRBJ2-7, with D tentatively TRBD1 (5 bases). Sequenced: PBMCs. The TCR sequence derives from a young woman in good health and CMV-seronegative. CDR3 loop: CASSDRAYEQYF. The CDR3 DNA sequence: TGTGCCAGCAGCGACAGAGCCTACGAGCAGTACTTC.